The rows below give T cell receptor beta chains drawn from one sample of a study of OX40 agonist ivuxolimab in advanced cancers. This table comes from immunoSEQ multiplex PCR, and its TCRdb copy is limited to in-frame clones, with some not included. In the table there are 45,000 to 55,000 clones, over 75% of which are singletons. The sequencing used CD4+ or CD8+ T cells sorted from blood, collected in a trial of the OX40 agonist ivuxolimab. The receptors were gathered from an adult with an advanced solid tumor such as melanoma, head and neck, liver or kidney cancer. CDR3s include the opening cysteine and the closing phenylalanine or tryptophan. Fields, in order: V gene, clone size, J gene, CDR3 protein. A clone size is listed for some rows: how often the clone was seen (once, few, many), or a class if it is expanded.

>TRBV5-1|NA|TRBJ2-5
CASSLEGGFASGRVRPGTQYF
>TRBV10-3|few|TRBJ1-1
CAISERSLNTEAFF
>TRBV30|once|TRBJ1-2
CAWSRDRGNYGYTF
>TRBV10-3|NA|TRBJ2-7
CAISRGQYEQYF
>TRBV11-2|NA|TRBJ2-5
CASSLGETQYF
>TRBV5-5|NA|TRBJ2-1
CASSPPGLSSYNEQFF
>TRBV5-1|NA|TRBJ1-1
CASSLEYPGLAFF
>TRBV5-1|NA|TRBJ2-5
CASSLDTGFQETQYF
>TRBV10-3|NA|TRBJ1-2
CAISENHINYGYTF
>TRBV5-1|NA|TRBJ1-1
CASRQNTEAFF
>TRBV5-4|NA|TRBJ1-2
CASSQDLTVNYGYTF
>TRBV7-7|NA|TRBJ2-5
CASSSGTVTLETQYF
>TRBV18|few|TRBJ2-2
CASSPNRAGNTGELFF
>TRBV10-2|NA|TRBJ2-7
CASTVSLAGEQYF
>TRBV19|NA|TRBJ2-5
CASSGQNQETQYF
>TRBV2|NA|TRBJ1-5
CASSDVLGYSNQPQHF
>TRBV2|NA|TRBJ2-5
CASKLRGYGQETQYF
>TRBV5-6|once|TRBJ2-7
CASSLFGNYEQYF
>TRBV7-8|once|TRBJ1-1
CASSLAYREAFF
>TRBV7-2|NA|TRBJ2-7
CASSSPGLAGGEQYF
>TRBV18|once|TRBJ2-1
CASSPPWANEQFF
>TRBV27|NA|TRBJ1-1
CASSPWVRNTEAFF
>TRBV15|NA|TRBJ1-1
CATSRDEGTEAFF
>TRBV6-5|NA|TRBJ2-5
CASSLNWRPQETQYF
>TRBV11-2|NA|TRBJ2-2
CASRLRGQANTGELFF
>TRBV7-8|NA|TRBJ2-1
CASSLIAGVYEQFF
>TRBV27|NA|TRBJ2-7
CASSLSRTGTYEQYF
>TRBV2|NA|TRBJ2-1
CASSVGGSSYNEQFF
>TRBV5-1|NA|TRBJ2-7
CASSSWTSSYEQYF
>TRBV15|NA|TRBJ2-3
CATSRDLKMGQGGTDTQYF
>TRBV30|NA|TRBJ2-1
CAWSWGTGTEQFF
>TRBV18|NA|TRBJ1-1
CASSSLGQITEAFF
>TRBV19|NA|TRBJ1-5
CASSTQGPQHF
>TRBV6-5|NA|TRBJ1-1
CASSWGTGNTEAFF
>TRBV28|once|TRBJ1-2
CASSQGTTDGYTF
>TRBV27|NA|TRBJ2-3
CASSLGTSGTDTQYF
>TRBV4-1|NA|TRBJ2-1
CASSQTPGLPYNEQFF
>TRBV15|once|TRBJ2-2
CATSNRGERTSFAGELFF
>TRBV5-1|NA|TRBJ2-7
CASQPTRMTVWPYEQYF
>TRBV10-2|NA|TRBJ1-4
CASSESFGGWYEKLFF
>TRBV6-5|NA|TRBJ2-5
CASSSLAVQKREQYF